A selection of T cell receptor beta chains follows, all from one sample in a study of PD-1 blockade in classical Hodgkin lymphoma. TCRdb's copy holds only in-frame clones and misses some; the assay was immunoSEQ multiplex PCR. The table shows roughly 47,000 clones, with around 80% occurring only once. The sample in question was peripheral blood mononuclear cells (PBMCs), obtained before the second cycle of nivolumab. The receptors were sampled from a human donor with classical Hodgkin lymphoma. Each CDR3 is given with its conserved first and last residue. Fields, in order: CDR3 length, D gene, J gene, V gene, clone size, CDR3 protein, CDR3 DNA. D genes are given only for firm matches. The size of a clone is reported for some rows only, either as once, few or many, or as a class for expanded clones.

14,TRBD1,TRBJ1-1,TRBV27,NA,CASSIAGGGTEAFF,TGTGCCAGCAGTATTGCAGGGGGTGGGACTGAAGCTTTCTTT
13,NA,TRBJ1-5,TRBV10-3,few,CAIGTLSNQPQHF,TGTGCCATCGGGACCCTTAGCAATCAGCCCCAGCATTTT
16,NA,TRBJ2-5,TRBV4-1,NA,CASSQGPTGRGETQYF,TGCGCCAGCAGCCAAGGGCCTACAGGGAGGGGGGAGACCCAGTACTTC
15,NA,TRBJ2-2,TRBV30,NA,CASTPGTQLTGELFF,TGTGCCTCCACCCCCGGGACACAACTTACCGGGGAGCTGTTTTTT
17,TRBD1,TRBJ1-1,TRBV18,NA,CASSPPGTDFGVTEAFF,TGTGCCAGCTCACCGCCCGGGACAGATTTTGGGGTCACTGAAGCTTTCTTT
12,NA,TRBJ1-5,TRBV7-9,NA,CASSERYQPQHF,TGTGCCAGCAGCGAAAGGTATCAGCCCCAGCATTTT
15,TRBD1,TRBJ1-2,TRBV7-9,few,CASSPLGSTGDGYTF,TGTGCCAGCAGCCCTTTGGGGTCGACAGGGGATGGCTACACCTTC
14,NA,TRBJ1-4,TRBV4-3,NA,CASSAGTRNEKLFF,TGCGCCAGCAGTGCCGGGACAAGGAATGAAAAACTGTTTTTT
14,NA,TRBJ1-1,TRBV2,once,CASSDGYLNTEAFF,TGTGCCAGCAGTGACGGGTATTTGAACACTGAAGCTTTCTTT
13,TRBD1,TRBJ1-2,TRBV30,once,CAWSVTGQGGYTF,TGTGCCTGGAGTGTGACAGGGCAGGGTGGCTACACCTTC
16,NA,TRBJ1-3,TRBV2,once,CASSEGWGTSGNTIYF,TGTGCCAGCAGTGAAGGTTGGGGGACCTCTGGAAACACCATATATTTT
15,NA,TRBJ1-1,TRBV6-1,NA,CASSEVPGASYEAFF,TGTGCCAGCAGTGAGGTCCCGGGGGCGAGCTATGAAGCTTTCTTT
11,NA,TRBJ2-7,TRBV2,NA,CASSVVDEQYF,TGTGCCAGCAGTGTCGTCGACGAGCAGTACTTC
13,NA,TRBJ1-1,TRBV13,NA,CASSSGALTEAFF,TGTGCCAGCAGCTCGGGGGCGCTCACTGAAGCTTTCTTT
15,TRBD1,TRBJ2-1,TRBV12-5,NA,CASGLGGQGNNEQFF,TGTGCTAGTGGTTTGGGGGGACAGGGGAACAATGAGCAGTTCTTC
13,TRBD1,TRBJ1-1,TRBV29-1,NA,CSVAGQANTEAFF,TGCAGCGTTGCCGGACAGGCAAACACTGAAGCTTTCTTT
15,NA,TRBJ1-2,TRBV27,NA,CASSLTPGPNSGYTF,TGTGCCAGCAGTTTAACCCCGGGACCCAACAGTGGCTACACCTTC
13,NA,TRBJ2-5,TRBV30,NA,CAWNNPNEKTQYF,TGTGCCTGGAACAACCCGAACGAGAAGACCCAGTACTTC
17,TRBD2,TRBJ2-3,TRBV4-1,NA,CASSLLGLAGGTDTQYF,TGCGCCAGCAGCCTCCTGGGGCTAGCGGGGGGCACAGATACGCAGTATTTT
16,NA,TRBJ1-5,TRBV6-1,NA,CASSDPGWLRNQPQHF,TGTGCCAGCAGTGACCCAGGGTGGCTTCGCAATCAGCCCCAGCATTTT
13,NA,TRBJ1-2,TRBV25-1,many,CASSEDGWNGYTF,TGTGCCAGCAGTGAGGACGGGTGGAATGGCTACACCTTC
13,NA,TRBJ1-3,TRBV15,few,CATSSSDSGTSDF,TGTGCCACCAGCTCATCGGACAGCGGGACTTCGGATTTT
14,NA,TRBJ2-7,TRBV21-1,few,CASSKGQGSYEQYF,TGTGCCAGCAGCAAAGGACAGGGCTCCTACGAGCAGTACTTC
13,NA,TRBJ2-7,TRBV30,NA,CAWSGQDSYEQYF,TGTGCCTGGAGTGGACAGGATTCCTACGAGCAGTACTTC
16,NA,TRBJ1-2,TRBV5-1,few,CASSSYGTQANYGYTF,TGCGCCAGCAGCTCCTACGGGACACAAGCTAACTATGGCTACACCTTC
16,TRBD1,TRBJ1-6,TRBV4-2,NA,CASSQGGTGYNSPLHF,TGTGCCAGCAGCCAGGGTGGGACAGGTTATAATTCACCCCTCCACTTT